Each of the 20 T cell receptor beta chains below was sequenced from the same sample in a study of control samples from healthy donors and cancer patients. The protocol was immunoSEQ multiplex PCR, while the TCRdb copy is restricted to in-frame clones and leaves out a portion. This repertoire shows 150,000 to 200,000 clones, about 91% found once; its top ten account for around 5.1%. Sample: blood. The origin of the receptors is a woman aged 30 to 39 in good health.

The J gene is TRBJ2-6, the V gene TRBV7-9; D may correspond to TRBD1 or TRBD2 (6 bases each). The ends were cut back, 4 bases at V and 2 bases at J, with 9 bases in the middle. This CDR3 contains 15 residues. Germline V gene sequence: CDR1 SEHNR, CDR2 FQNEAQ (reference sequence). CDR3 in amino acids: CASSSRGAGANVLTF. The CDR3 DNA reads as TGTGCCAGCAGCTCAAGGGGGGCTGGGGCCAACGTCCTGACTTTC.

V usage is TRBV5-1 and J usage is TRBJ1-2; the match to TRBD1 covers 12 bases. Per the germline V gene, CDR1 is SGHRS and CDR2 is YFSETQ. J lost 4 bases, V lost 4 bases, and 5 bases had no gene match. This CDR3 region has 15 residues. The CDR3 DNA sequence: TGCGCCAGCAGCCCCGGGACAGGGGGCGGCTATGGCTACACCTTC. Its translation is CASSPGTGGGYGYTF.

The CDR3 protein is CASTAVNYGYTF. The CDR3 DNA is TGTGCCAGCACCGCAGTCAACTATGGCTACACCTTC. The chain combines TRBV28 with TRBJ1-2; D is ambiguous. The germline V gene has CDR1 MDHEN and CDR2 SYDVKM. The CDR3 totals 12 residues. Trimming shortened V by 7 bases and J by 2 bases, and 8 bases separated the two germline ends.

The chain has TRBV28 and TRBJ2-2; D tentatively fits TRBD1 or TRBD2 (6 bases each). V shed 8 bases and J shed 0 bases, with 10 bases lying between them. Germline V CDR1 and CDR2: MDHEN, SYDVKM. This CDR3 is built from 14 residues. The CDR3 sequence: CASWRGSNTGELFF. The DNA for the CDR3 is TGTGCCAGCTGGAGGGGGTCGAACACCGGGGAGCTGTTTTTT.

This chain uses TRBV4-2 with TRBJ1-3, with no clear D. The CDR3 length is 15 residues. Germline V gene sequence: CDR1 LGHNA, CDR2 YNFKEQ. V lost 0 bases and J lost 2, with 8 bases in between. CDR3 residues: CASSQESGAGNTIYF. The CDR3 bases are TGTGCCAGCAGCCAAGAATCTGGGGCTGGAAACACCATATATTTT.

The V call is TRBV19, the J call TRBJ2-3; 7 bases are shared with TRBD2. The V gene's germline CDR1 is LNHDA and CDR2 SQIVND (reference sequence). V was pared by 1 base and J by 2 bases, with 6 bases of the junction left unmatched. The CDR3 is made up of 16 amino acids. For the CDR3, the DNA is TGTGCCAGTAGTATAGGTACTAGCGCCGTCACAGATACGCAGTATTTT. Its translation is CASSIGTSAVTDTQYF.

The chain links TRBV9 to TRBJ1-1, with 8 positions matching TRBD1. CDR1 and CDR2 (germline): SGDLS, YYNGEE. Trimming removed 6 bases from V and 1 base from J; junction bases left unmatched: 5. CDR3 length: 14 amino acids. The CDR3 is CASTPGGANTEAFF. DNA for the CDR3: TGTGCCAGCACTCCAGGGGGCGCGAACACTGAAGCTTTCTTT.

The CDR3 sequence: CASSYRISSTDTQYF. CDR3 bases: TGTGCCAGCAGTTACAGGATCTCTAGCACAGATACGCAGTATTTT. V is TRBV6-5 and J is TRBJ2-3; no clear D. This CDR3 comprises 15 residues. Germline loops: CDR1 MNHEY, CDR2 SVGAGI. The ends were cut back, 2 bases at V and 0 bases at J, with 9 bases in the middle.

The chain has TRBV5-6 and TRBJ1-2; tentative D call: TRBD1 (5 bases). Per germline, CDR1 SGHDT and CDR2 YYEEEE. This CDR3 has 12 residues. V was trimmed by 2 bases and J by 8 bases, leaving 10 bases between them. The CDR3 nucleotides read TGTGCCAGCAGCTTAGGGACCCGGGGCTACACCTTC. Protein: CASSLGTRGYTF.

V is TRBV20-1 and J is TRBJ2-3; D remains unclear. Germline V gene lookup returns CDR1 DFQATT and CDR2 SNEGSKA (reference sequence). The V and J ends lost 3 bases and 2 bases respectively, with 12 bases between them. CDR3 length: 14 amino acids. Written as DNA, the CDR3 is TGCAGTGCTAGTGTGGGCGCGGACACAGATACGCAGTATTTT. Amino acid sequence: CSASVGADTDTQYF.

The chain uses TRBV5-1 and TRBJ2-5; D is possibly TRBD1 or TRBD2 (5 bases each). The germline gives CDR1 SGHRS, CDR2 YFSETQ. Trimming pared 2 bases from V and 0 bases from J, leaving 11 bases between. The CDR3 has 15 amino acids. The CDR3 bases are TGCGCCAGCAGCTTATCCGGGACCAACCAAGAGACCCAGTACTTC. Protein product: CASSLSGTNQETQYF.

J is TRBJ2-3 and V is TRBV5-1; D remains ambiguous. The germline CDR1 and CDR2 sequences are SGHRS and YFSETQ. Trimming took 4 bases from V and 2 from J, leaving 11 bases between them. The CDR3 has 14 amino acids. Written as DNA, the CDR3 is TGCGCCAGCAGCGAACAAGAAAACACAGATACGCAGTATTTT. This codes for CASSEQENTDTQYF.

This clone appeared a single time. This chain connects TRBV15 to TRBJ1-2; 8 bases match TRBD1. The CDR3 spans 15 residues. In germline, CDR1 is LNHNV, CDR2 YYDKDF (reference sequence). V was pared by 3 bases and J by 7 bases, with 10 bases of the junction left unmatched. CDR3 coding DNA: TGTGCCACCAGCAGTCCGACAGGGGCGATGAGTGGCTACACCTTC. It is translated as CATSSPTGAMSGYTF.

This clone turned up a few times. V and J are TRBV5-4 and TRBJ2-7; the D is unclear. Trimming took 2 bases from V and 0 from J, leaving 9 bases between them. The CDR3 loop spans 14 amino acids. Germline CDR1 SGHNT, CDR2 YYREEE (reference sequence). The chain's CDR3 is CASSFHPSSYEQYF. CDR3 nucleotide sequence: TGTGCCAGCAGCTTTCACCCTAGCTCCTACGAGCAGTACTTC.

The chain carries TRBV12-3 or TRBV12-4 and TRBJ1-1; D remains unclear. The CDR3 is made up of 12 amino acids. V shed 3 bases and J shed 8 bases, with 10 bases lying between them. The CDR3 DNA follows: TGTGCCAGCAGTTTGATGGGCAGGGAAGCTTTCTTT. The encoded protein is CASSLMGREAFF.

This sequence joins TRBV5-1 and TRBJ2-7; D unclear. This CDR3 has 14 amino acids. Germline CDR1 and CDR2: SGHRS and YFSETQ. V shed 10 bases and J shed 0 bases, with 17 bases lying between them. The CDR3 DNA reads TGCGCCCAACCATCGGCGTGGGACTCCTACGAGCAGTACTTC. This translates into CAQPSAWDSYEQYF.

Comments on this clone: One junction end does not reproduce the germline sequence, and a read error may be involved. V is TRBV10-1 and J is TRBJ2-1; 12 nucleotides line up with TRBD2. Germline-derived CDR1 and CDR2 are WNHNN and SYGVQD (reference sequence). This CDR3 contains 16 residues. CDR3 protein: CASSDRLAGDYYEQFF. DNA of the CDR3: TGCGCCAGCAGTGACCGACTAGCGGGGGACTACTATGAGCAGTTCTTC.

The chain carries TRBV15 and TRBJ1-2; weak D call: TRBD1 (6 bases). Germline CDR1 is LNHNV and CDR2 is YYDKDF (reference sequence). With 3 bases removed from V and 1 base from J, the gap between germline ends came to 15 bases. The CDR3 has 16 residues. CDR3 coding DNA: TGTGCCACCAGCAGGGGGGGGGACACTCTTAACTATGGCTACACCTTC. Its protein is CATSRGGDTLNYGYTF.

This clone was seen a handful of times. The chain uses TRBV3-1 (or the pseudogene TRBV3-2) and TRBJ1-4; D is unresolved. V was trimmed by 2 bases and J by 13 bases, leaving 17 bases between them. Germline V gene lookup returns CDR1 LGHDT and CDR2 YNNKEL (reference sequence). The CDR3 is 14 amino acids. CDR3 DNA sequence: TGTGCCAGCAGCCAAAGTGATATCGCCGGTGGACTGTTTTTT. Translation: CASSQSDIAGGLFF.

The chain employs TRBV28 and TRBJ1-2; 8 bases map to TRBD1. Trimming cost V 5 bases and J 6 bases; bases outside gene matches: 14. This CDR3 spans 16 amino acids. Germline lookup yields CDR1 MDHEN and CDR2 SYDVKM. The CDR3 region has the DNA TGTGCCAGCAGTCCCAGCGCAGGCGACAGGGGCCATGGCTACACCTTC. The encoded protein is CASSPSAGDRGHGYTF.